This entry lists 25 T cell receptor beta chains sequenced from one sample in a study of shared clonotypes between healthy human individuals. Produced via immunoSEQ multiplex PCR; TCRdb's table is partial and in-frame only. The repertoire holds about 690,000 clones, with about 92% as singletons. Input material: memory CD8+ T cells from PBMCs. As to subset: CD45RO+ cells pooled with CCR7-negative TemRA cells. The receptors were gathered from a young man in good health. Some clones in this sample may be carry-over from other donors' samples.

This sequence joins TRBV9 and TRBJ2-6; D tentatively reads TRBD1 or TRBD2 (5 bases each). The germline V gene has CDR1 SGDLS and CDR2 YYNGEE. CDR3 length: 17 amino acids. V lost 1 base and J 2 bases, leaving 13 bases between the germline ends. The CDR3, as DNA: TGTGCCAGCAGCGTACCTTTCAGAGGGGCTGGGGCCAACGTCCTGACTTTC. Translation: CASSVPFRGAGANVLTF.

The table lists this clone with a count of one. V and J are TRBV9 and TRBJ2-1; 7 positions agree with TRBD2. V dropped 2 bases and J dropped 2; count of bases not matched to a gene: 4. CDR3 size: 15 residues. CDR1 is SGDLS, CDR2 YYNGEE, per germline. CDR3 in DNA: TGTGCCAGCAGCGTTCGCGGGAGTCCCTACAATGAGCAGTTCTTC. Translation gives CASSVRGSPYNEQFF. The full variable domain, its missing parts supplied by reference TRBV9 and TRBJ2-1, is DSGVTQTPKHLITATGQRVTLRCSPRSGDLSVYWYQQSLDQGLQFLIQYYNGEERAKGNILERFSAQQFPDLHSELNLSSLELGDSALYFCASSVRGSPYNEQFFGPGTRLTVL.

This sequence joins TRBV9 and TRBJ1-5; D may be TRBD1 (5 bases). Germline CDR1 is SGDLS and CDR2 is YYNGEE. Trimming removed 1 base from V and 5 bases from J, with 13 bases in between. The CDR3 extends over 15 amino acids. CDR3 bases: TGTGCCAGCAGCGTATACGGGGGGGTGGATCAGCCCCAGCATTTT. Encoded protein: CASSVYGGVDQPQHF.

The chain couples TRBV5-1 to TRBJ2-1, with no clear D. V shed 1 base and J shed 2 bases, with 10 bases lying between them. Germline CDR1 and CDR2: SGHRS and YFSETQ. CDR3 length: 15 residues. In nucleotides, the CDR3 is TGCGCCAGCAGCTTGAGGGTAGGGCCCTACAATGAGCAGTTCTTC. It specifies CASSLRVGPYNEQFF.

The chain recombines TRBV7-9 with TRBJ1-1; unclear D gene. This CDR3 has 15 amino acids. The germline CDR1 and CDR2 sequences are SEHNR and FQNEAQ (reference sequence). The V and J ends lost 1 base and 0 bases respectively, with 9 bases between them. Here the CDR3 reads CASSLGWAMNTEAFF. Here the CDR3 DNA reads TGTGCCAGCAGCTTAGGTTGGGCGATGAACACTGAAGCTTTCTTT.

This clone turned up a few times. The rearrangement uses TRBV11-2 and TRBJ2-1, with D uncertain. Germline lookup yields CDR1 SGHAT and CDR2 FQNNGV. V was cut by 6 bases and J by 8 bases, with 11 bases left in between. The CDR3 has 12 amino acids. CDR3: CASRESAHEQFF. As DNA, the CDR3 is TGTGCCAGCAGAGAAAGCGCCCATGAGCAGTTCTTC.

The chain is built from TRBV30 and TRBJ2-5, with D possibly being TRBD1 (5 bases). Germline V gene lookup returns CDR1 GTSNPN and CDR2 SVGIG (reference sequence). The CDR3 covers 14 residues. V was trimmed by 3 bases and J by 14 bases, leaving 25 bases between them. The CDR3 nucleotides read TGTGCCTGGAGGGGGCACTACTATTCCCCGAACGTCTACTTC. It translates to CAWRGHYYSPNVYF. The complete variable domain, with remaining parts taken from reference TRBV30 and TRBJ2-5, reads SQTIHQWPATLVQPVGSPLSLECTVEGTSNPNLYWYRQAAGRGLQLLFYSVGIGQISSEVPQNLSASRPQDRQFILSSKKLLLSDSGFYLCAWRGHYYSPNVYFGPGTRLLVL.

V and J are TRBV13 and TRBJ2-1; maybe TRBD1 (6 bases). Germline CDR1 PRHDT, CDR2 FYEKMQ (reference sequence). With 0 bases removed from V and 1 base from J, the gap between germline ends came to 13 bases. This CDR3 contains 17 residues. The CDR3 bases are TGTGCCAGCAGCTTAGGCCGGAACAGGGCTTCCTACAATGAGCAGTTCTTC. It encodes CASSLGRNRASYNEQFF.

The J gene is TRBJ2-7, the V gene TRBV6-5; 9 bases map to TRBD2. CDR3 size: 15 residues. Germline V gene sequence: CDR1 MNHEY, CDR2 SVGAGI. J was trimmed by 2 bases and V by 7 bases; bases with no gene match: 9. CDR3 loop: CASNSDAGGPYEQYF. In nucleotides, the CDR3 is TGTGCCAGCAACTCGGATGCGGGAGGGCCCTACGAGCAGTACTTC.

V usage is TRBV7-9 and J usage is TRBJ1-4; D unclear. Looked up from germline, CDR1 is SEHNR and CDR2 is FQNEAQ (reference sequence). Between the trimmed V and J ends, which lost 5 bases and 7 bases, there was a span of 8 bases. This CDR3 spans 12 amino acids. CDR3 amino acids: CASSRTPEKLFF. In DNA form, the CDR3 reads TGTGCCAGCAGCCGGACTCCTGAAAAACTGTTTTTT.

The DNA of the CDR3 is TGCGCCAGCAGTGAGTCGAGCGGGCGGGACTTTTACAATGAGCAGTTCTTC. Its protein is CASSESSGRDFYNEQFF. The chain is built from TRBV10-1 and TRBJ2-1; D may be TRBD2 (6 bases). V lost 0 bases to trimming and J lost 4 bases, with 16 bases between them. The CDR3 sequence is 17 residues long. Germline V gene lookup returns CDR1 WNHNN and CDR2 SYGVQD (reference sequence).

This chain links TRBV19 with TRBJ1-1; tentative D call: TRBD1 (5 bases). CDR3 length: 14 amino acids. Trimming stripped 1 base from V and 5 bases from J, with 11 bases between. In germline, CDR1 is LNHDA, CDR2 SQIVND (reference sequence). The CDR3 DNA reads as TGTGCCAGTAGTATAGGAGGGGTGAGGACTGAAGCTTTCTTT. It is translated as CASSIGGVRTEAFF.

The J gene is TRBJ2-5, the V gene TRBV27; D is ambiguous. CDR3 length equals 11 residues. Germline V gene data show CDR1 as MNHEY and CDR2 as SMNVEV (reference sequence). The CDR3 protein is CATFRTETQYF. The DNA for the CDR3 is TGTGCTACCTTCCGGACAGAGACCCAGTACTTC.

The rearrangement uses TRBV30 and TRBJ1-2; D not certain. The germline gives CDR1 GTSNPN, CDR2 SVGIG (reference sequence). Trimming removed 5 bases at V and 7 bases at J, with 2 bases between. This CDR3 has 8 residues. CDR3 sequence (DNA): TGTGCCTGGGGTGGCTACACCTTC. The encoded protein is CAWGGYTF.

This clone was seen only once. The chain carries TRBV19 and TRBJ2-7; 7 bases fit TRBD1. Germline V CDR1 and CDR2: LNHDA, SQIVND (reference sequence). V was pared by 4 bases and J by 2 bases, with 11 bases of the junction left unmatched. The CDR3 runs 16 residues. The CDR3 here is CASSTQGGYLPYEQYF. The CDR3 DNA reads TGTGCCAGTAGTACCCAAGGGGGCTATCTACCCTACGAGCAGTACTTC.

This chain links TRBV13 with TRBJ2-7; D tentatively reads TRBD1 or TRBD2 (6 bases each). The CDR3 runs 15 residues. V lost 5 bases, J lost 3 bases, and 17 bases lay in between. Germline CDR1 and CDR2: PRHDT and FYEKMQ (reference sequence). The CDR3 nucleotides read TGTGCCAGCAGCCATGGAGGGCAGGGGAGCTACGAGCAGTACTTC. Translated, it gives CASSHGGQGSYEQYF.

The chain couples TRBV13 to TRBJ2-4; TRBD2 matches at 15 bases. Losses at the gene ends were 4 bases for V and 9 bases for J; bases not matched to a gene: 10. Per the germline V gene, CDR1 is PRHDT and CDR2 is FYEKMQ (reference sequence). The CDR3 is made up of 17 amino acids. CDR3 DNA: TGTGCCAGCAGCTCGGACGGACTAGCGGGAGGGCCTGGCATTCAGTACTTC. The encoded protein is CASSSDGLAGGPGIQYF.

Points on this clone: Other DNA variants within this sample encode the same CDR3. This chain uses TRBV5-1 with TRBJ1-1; D is possibly TRBD1 (5 bases). V dropped 4 bases and J dropped 1 base, with 8 bases sitting between them. The CDR3 loop spans 13 amino acids. The germline CDR1 and CDR2 sequences are SGHRS and YFSETQ. The CDR3 region is CASSLRGNTEAFF. The DNA for the CDR3 is TGCGCCAGCAGCCTTAGGGGGAACACTGAAGCTTTCTTT.

The chain links TRBV5-4 to TRBJ2-1; the match to TRBD2 covers 9 bases. This CDR3 is 15 amino acids long. The V gene's germline CDR1 is SGHNT and CDR2 YYREEE (reference sequence). After removal of 1 base from V and 7 bases from J, the junction contained 6 bases not matched to a gene. DNA of the CDR3: TGTGCCAGCAGCTTGCATGTTGCGGGGGGGAATGAGCAGTTCTTC. Amino acid sequence: CASSLHVAGGNEQFF.

This CDR3 is CASSVLGWGTDTQYF. The CDR3 region has the DNA TGTGCCAGCAGCGTATTAGGTTGGGGCACAGATACGCAGTATTTT. The chain links TRBV9 to TRBJ2-3; D is ambiguous. The CDR3 totals 15 residues. Germline V gene sequence: CDR1 SGDLS, CDR2 YYNGEE. V was trimmed by 1 base and J by 1 base, leaving 10 bases between them. The complete variable domain, with remaining parts taken from reference TRBV9 and TRBJ2-3, reads DSGVTQTPKHLITATGQRVTLRCSPRSGDLSVYWYQQSLDQGLQFLIQYYNGEERAKGNILERFSAQQFPDLHSELNLSSLELGDSALYFCASSVLGWGTDTQYFGPGTRLTVL.

The J gene is TRBJ2-7, the V gene TRBV10-2; 11 nucleotides line up with TRBD1. This CDR3 region has 15 residues. The J segment lost 1 base and the V segment lost 2 bases, leaving 1 base of the junction unmatched. Germline loops: CDR1 WSHSY, CDR2 SAAADI. In DNA, the CDR3 is TGCGCCAGCAGTGAGGGGACAGGGGGGTCCTACGAGCAGTACTTC. The encoded protein is CASSEGTGGSYEQYF.

This clone is a singleton in its sample. The chain uses TRBV19 and TRBJ2-1; the D gene is possibly TRBD2 (6 bases). Trimming stripped 3 bases from V and 0 bases from J, with 12 bases between. The CDR3 is 16 residues long. Germline V gene data show CDR1 as LNHDA and CDR2 as SQIVND (reference sequence). The CDR3 sequence: CASSIVPGLSYNEQFF. CDR3 nucleotides: TGTGCCAGTAGTATCGTACCGGGACTCTCCTACAATGAGCAGTTCTTC.

This chain links TRBV27 with TRBJ2-1, with 7 bases fitting TRBD2. Germline CDR1 reads MNHEY; CDR2 reads SMNVEV (reference sequence). V shed 6 bases and J 6 bases; nucleotides not matched to a gene: 11. CDR3 length: 15 residues. The CDR3 DNA follows: TGTGCCAGCAGCCCGGTGGCGGGAGTATTCAATGAGCAGTTCTTC. Protein: CASSPVAGVFNEQFF.

The V gene is TRBV2, the J gene TRBJ2-3; a weak D match, TRBD2 (7 bases). From germline, CDR1 is SNHLY and CDR2 FYNNEI. The CDR3 has 15 residues. V was clipped by 6 bases and J by 2 bases, with 15 bases between them. The CDR3 region is CASSSEGGDTDTQYF. For the CDR3, the DNA is TGTGCCAGCAGCTCTGAGGGGGGGGACACAGATACGCAGTATTTT.

The rearrangement links TRBV9 to TRBJ2-1; 11 nucleotides agree with TRBD2. V lost 0 bases, J lost 5 bases, and 7 bases stayed unmatched. Germline V gene lookup returns CDR1 SGDLS and CDR2 YYNGEE. This CDR3 is 17 amino acids long. CDR3 DNA sequence: TGTGCCAGCAGCGTAGGGTCTGGGACTAGCGGAAACAATGAGCAGTTCTTC. It yields the protein CASSVGSGTSGNNEQFF.